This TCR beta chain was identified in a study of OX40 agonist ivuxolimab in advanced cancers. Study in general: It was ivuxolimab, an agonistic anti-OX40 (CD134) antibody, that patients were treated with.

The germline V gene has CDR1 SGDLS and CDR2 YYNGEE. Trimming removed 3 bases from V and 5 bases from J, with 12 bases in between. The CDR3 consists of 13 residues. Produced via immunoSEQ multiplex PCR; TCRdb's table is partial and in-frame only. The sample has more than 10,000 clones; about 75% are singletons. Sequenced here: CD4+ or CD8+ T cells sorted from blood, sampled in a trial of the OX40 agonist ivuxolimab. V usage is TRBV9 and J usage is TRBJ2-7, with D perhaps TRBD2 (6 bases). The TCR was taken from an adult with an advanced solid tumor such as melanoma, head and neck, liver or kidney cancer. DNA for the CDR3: TGTGCCAGCAGCGAGACGGGAGCCAACGAGCAGTACTTC. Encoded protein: CASSETGANEQYF.